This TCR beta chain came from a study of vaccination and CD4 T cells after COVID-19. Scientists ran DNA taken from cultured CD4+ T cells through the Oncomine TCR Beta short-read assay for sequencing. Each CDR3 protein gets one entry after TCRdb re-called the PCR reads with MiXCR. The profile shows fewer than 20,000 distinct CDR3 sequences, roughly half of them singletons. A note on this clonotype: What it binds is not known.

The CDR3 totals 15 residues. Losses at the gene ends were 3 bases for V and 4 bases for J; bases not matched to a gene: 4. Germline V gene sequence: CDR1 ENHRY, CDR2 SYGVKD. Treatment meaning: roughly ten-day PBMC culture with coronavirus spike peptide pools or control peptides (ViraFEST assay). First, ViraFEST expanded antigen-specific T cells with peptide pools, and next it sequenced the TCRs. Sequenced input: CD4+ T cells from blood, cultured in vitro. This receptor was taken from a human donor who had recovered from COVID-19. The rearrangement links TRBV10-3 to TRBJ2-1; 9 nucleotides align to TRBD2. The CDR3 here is CAISDLTSGYNEQFF. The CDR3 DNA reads TGTGCCATCAGTGACTTGACTAGCGGATACAATGAGCAGTTCTTC.